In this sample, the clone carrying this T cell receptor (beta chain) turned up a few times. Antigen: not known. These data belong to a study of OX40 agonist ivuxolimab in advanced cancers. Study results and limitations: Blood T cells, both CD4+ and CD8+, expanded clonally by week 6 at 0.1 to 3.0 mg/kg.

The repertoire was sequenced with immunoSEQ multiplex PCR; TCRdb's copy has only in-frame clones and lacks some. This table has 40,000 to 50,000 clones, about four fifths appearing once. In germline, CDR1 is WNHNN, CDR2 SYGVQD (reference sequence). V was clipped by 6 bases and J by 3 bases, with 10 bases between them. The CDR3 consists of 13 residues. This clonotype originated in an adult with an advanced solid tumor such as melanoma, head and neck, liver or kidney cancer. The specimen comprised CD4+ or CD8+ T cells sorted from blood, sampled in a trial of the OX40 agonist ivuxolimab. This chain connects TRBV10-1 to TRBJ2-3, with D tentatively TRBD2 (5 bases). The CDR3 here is CASSEGVTDTQYF. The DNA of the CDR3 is TGCGCCAGCAGCGAGGGAGTAACAGATACGCAGTATTTT.